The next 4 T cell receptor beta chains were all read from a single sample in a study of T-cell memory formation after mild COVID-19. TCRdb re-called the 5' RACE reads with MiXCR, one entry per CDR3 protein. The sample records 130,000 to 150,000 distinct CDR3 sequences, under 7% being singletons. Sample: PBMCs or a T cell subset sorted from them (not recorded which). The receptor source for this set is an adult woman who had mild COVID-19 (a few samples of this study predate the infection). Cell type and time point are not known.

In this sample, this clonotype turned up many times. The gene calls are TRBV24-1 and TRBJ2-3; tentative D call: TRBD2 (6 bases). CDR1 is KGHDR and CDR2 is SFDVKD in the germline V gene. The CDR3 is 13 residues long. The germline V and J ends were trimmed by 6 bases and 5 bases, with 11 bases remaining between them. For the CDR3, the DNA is TGTGCCACCAGTCTCCCCGGGGGAGATACGCAGTATTTT. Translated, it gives CATSLPGGDTQYF.

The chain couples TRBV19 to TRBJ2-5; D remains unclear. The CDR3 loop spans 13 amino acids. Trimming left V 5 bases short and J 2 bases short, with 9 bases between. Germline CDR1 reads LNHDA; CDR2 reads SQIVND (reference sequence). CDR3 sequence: CASSGSVQETQYF. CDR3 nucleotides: TGTGCCAGTAGTGGGTCAGTTCAAGAGACCCAGTACTTC.

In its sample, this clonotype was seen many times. The CDR3 nucleotides are TGTGCCAGCAGCTTAACTTATACGAACACTGAAGCTTTCTTT. Translating it yields CASSLTYTNTEAFF. The chain recombines TRBV7-3 with TRBJ1-1; no reliable D call. The CDR3 covers 14 residues. Germline CDR1 SGHTA, CDR2 FQGTGA. Trimming shortened V by 0 bases and J by 1 base, and 6 bases separated the two germline ends.

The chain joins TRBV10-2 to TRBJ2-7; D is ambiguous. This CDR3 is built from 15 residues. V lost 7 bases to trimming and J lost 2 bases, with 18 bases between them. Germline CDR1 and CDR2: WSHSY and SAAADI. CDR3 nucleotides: TGCGCCAGCATGGCCACCCTAGGGATCGCCTACGAGCAGTACTTC. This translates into CASMATLGIAYEQYF.